This T cell receptor beta chain was sequenced in a study of T cell responses to AZD1222 COVID-19 vaccine. Assay used: immunoSEQ multiplex PCR; TCRdb lists only in-frame clones, some missing. Of around 200,000 clones in the sample, 70% to 90% are singletons; the top ten hold approximately 0.49%. This CDR3 spans 16 amino acids. With 4 bases clipped from V and 6 bases from J, the junction kept 12 bases outside the gene matches. Germline CDR1 is MNHNS and CDR2 is SASEGT. The sequence derives from an adult in good health. Sequencing was performed on peripheral blood, taken on day 0 of AZD1222 vaccination. V usage is TRBV6-1 and J usage is TRBJ1-2, with TRBD1 identical over 9 bases. This CDR3 is CASSAGQGILGHGYTF. The CDR3 bases are TGTGCCAGCAGTGCTGGACAGGGGATACTTGGACATGGCTACACCTTC.